This TCR beta chain was captured by sequencing in a study of blood T cell repertoires in COVID-19 (dated by TCRdb to the early 2020s). Notes on the research overall: Samples from collaborators originated in the United States, Italy and Spain and spanned both the acute and convalescent phases of COVID-19. The prospective study material was composed of cDNA or gDNA derived from T cells, B-cell-depleted T cells, or PBMCs. Where HLA class I and class II types were available, the types were taken from metadata supplied by the sample provider, not from assay-based typing. The samples were drawn from two sources: the first 160 participants of the ongoing ImmuneRACE study, and 1,254 subjects contributed by 6 global collaborators. The dataset comprised deeply sampled blood TCRbeta repertoires from subjects exposed to, actively infected with, or recovered from COVID-19. A de-identified subject ID, COVID-19 status, age in years and sex were almost always included in the sample metadata. A freely available public database, intended as a resource for researchers studying the immune response to SARS-CoV-2, is where the repertoires were released. On the study overall, not on this receptor specifically: The quantity of clinical and demographic metadata differed by source and by participant and was supplied without curation.

Points on this clone: The clone's antigen remains unknown. The sample holds no much larger clone one base away, and base qualities are not on file.

TCRbeta CDR3 regions were amplified from genomic DNA by means of the immunoSEQ Assay, a bias-controlled multiplex PCR. In the paper's pipeline: The number of nucleated cells in each sample was estimated by amplification of reference gene primers within the assay. To quantify the absolute abundance of each unique TCRbeta CDR3 rearrangement, sequence reads were collapsed and filtered. For each sample, productive Simpson clonality was calculated by taking the square root of Simpson's diversity index across productive rearrangements. The table comes from immuneACCESS by way of TCRdb, which keeps in-frame sequences with V and J called. Part of the clones is missing from these tables; in studies checked, under half for an unresolved V gene and the rest for unknown reasons. That table supplies the V and J calls and clone size; D and trimming were determined from the DNA. Present in this sample are roughly 70,000 clones, roughly 80% of which were seen just once. Around 4.3% of the sample goes to the ten largest clones.

The collaborating institutions used their own protocols to collect whole blood in K2EDTA tubes. For TCRbeta analysis, collaborator samples were shipped as frozen whole blood, as isolated PBMCs, or as DNA extracted from either sample type. The germline V and J ends show losses of 3 bases and 8 bases respectively, and no gene match explains 2 bases of the junction. The CDR3 goes from the cysteine to the phenylalanine over 13 residues. The kept DNA is CDR3 alone, 39 bases in frame from the first base. This chain is built from TRBV12-3 or TRBV12-4 and TRBJ1-1, with 11 junctional bases fitting TRBD1. The sample consisted of peripheral blood. The sequence was collected from a woman aged 55-69 years with acute or convalescent COVID-19. The DNA sequence is TGTGCCAGCAGTTTTCGGGACAGGGGGGAAGCTTTCTTT. The resulting protein is CASSFRDRGEAFF.